The sequence of this T cell receptor beta chain was determined in a study of blood T cell repertoires in COVID-19. Background on the study: Some COVID-19 samples were acute and others convalescent; all came from the United States, Italy and Spain. The cDNA or gDNA used as material had been derived from T cells, B-cell-depleted T cells, or PBMCs.

The CDR3 extends over 16 amino acids. Trimming pared 6 bases from V and 5 bases from J, leaving 20 bases between. Germline V lookup: CDR1 MNHNY, CDR2 SVGAGI (reference sequence). Original handling: Amplification from reference gene primers served as the basis for estimated nucleated cell counts. The method was immunoSEQ multiplex PCR; TCRdb's version includes in-frame clones alone and lacks a portion of them. That table supplies the V and J calls and clone size; D and trimming were determined from the DNA. The table records hundreds of thousands of clones, 70% to 90% of them present only once. The chain employs TRBV6-6 and TRBJ2-1; no clear D gene. Sequenced material: peripheral blood. This TCR was recovered from a man in his forties with acute or convalescent COVID-19. This CDR3 is CASSPAEEWVHNEQFF. CDR3 in DNA: TGTGCCAGCAGCCCCGCGGAAGAGTGGGTCCACAATGAGCAGTTCTTC.